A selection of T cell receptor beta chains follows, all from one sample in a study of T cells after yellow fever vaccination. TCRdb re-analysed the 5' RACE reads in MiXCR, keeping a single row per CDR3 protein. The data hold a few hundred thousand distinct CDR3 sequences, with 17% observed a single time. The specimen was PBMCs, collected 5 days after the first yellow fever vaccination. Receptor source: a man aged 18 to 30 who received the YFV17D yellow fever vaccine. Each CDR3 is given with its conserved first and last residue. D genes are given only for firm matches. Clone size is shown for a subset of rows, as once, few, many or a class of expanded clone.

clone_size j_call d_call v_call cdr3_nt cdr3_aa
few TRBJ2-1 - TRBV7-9 TGTGCCAGCAGCCCCCCGCTCCAGGGGACTGAGCAGTTCTTC CASSPPLQGTEQFF
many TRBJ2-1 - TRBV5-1 TGCGCCAGCAGCTGGGAGGGGGACTCCTACAATGAGCAGTTCTTC CASSWEGDSYNEQFF
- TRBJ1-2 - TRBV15 TGTGCCACCAGCTACAGGGCCAACTATGGCTACACCTTC CATSYRANYGYTF
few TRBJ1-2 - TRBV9 TGTGCCAGCAGCGTAGATGGAGACCCAGGAGTCGGGAACTATGGCTACACCTTC CASSVDGDPGVGNYGYTF
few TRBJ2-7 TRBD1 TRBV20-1 TGCAGTGCGTCCAGACAGGGGAGCTCCTACGAGCAGTACTTC CSASRQGSSYEQYF
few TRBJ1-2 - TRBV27 TGTGCCAGCAGTAGCCCGGGGGGCGCAAACTATGGCTACACCTTC CASSSPGGANYGYTF
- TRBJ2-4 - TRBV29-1 TGCAGCGTTGGCCAGGGATTTGGCATTCAGTACTTC CSVGQGFGIQYF
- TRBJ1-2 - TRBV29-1 TGCAGCGCCGGGGGGCCAGGAGTTGATGGCTACACCTTC CSAGGPGVDGYTF
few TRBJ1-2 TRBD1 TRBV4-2 TGTGCCAGCAGCCAAGCGTTCGGGGACAGGGTCTATGGCTACACCTTC CASSQAFGDRVYGYTF
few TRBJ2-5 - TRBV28 TGTGCCAGCAATGAGGGGGGGGCCGAGACCCAGTACTTC CASNEGGAETQYF
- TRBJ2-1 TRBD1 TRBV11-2 TGTGCCAGCAGCGACCGGGACAGGGGGCTATGGGACAATGAGCAGTTCTTC CASSDRDRGLWDNEQFF
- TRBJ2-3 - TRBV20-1 TGCAGTGCTAGAGGAGGGTTCACGGATACGCAGTATTTT CSARGGFTDTQYF
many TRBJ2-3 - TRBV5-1 TGCGCCAGCAGCTTGGCCGGTGGGCGGGGCACAGATACGCAGTATTTT CASSLAGGRGTDTQYF
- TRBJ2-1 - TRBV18 TGTGCCAGCTCACGAGAAGGGGCGGTCTACAATGAGCAGTTCTTC CASSREGAVYNEQFF
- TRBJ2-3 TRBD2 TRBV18 TGTGCCAGCTCACCACTGACTAGCGGAAGCACAGATACGCAGTATTTT CASSPLTSGSTDTQYF
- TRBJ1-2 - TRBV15 TGTGCCACCAGCAGAGGTGCGGGGAAGGGTGGCTACACCTTC CATSRGAGKGGYTF
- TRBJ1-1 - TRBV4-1 TGCGCCAGCAGCCAAGAATCAACCGGGGCCGGGACTTTCTTT CASSQESTGAGTFF
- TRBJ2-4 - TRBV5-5 TGTGCCAGCAGCTTGGGTTGGGTTGGCATTCAGTACTTC CASSLGWVGIQYF
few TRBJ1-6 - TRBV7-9 TGTGCCAGCAGCCCCCAAACCTCCTATAATTCACCCCTCCACTTT CASSPQTSYNSPLHF
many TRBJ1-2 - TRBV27 TGTGCCAGCAGTTCCCGGAGGGACTATGGCTACACCTTC CASSSRRDYGYTF
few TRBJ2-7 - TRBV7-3 TGTGCCAGCAGCCCAAACAGCTCCCCTTACTACGAGCAGTACTTC CASSPNSSPYYEQYF
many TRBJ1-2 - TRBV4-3 TGCGCCAGCAGCCAAGATAGGGCCGTATTTTGCACCTTC CASSQDRAVFCTF
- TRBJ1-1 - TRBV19 TGTGCCAGTAGTTTGTTGCCAGGGTATACTGAAGCTTTCTTT CASSLLPGYTEAFF
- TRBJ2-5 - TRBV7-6 TGTGCCAGCAGCATGGGGCGGGGCGGACAAGAGACCCAGTACTTC CASSMGRGGQETQYF
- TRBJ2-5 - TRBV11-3 TGTGCCAGCAGCCCCGGGGGAAATCAAGAGACCCAGTACTTC CASSPGGNQETQYF
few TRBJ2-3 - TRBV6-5 TGTGCCAGCAGTTACTCGGAGGGGATTACCGGCACAGATACGCAGTATTTT CASSYSEGITGTDTQYF
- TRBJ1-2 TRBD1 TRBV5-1 TGCGCCAGCAGCTTGGAAACAGGGGTTGGCTACACCTTC CASSLETGVGYTF
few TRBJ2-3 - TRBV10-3 TGTGCCATCAGGGGGGCGGGGTCCCTTGCAGATACGCAGTATTTT CAIRGAGSLADTQYF
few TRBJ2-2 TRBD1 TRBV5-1 TGCGCCAGCACCGGGTCCGGACAGGGGGCAAGCACCGGGGAGCTGTTTTTT CASTGSGQGASTGELFF
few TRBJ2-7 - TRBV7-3 TGTGCCAGCAGCTTAAATCCGGGACATCCTGACGAGCAGTACTTC CASSLNPGHPDEQYF
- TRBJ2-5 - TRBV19 TGTGCCAGTAGTATAGATTCGGGGGTCGCCCAGTACTTC CASSIDSGVAQYF
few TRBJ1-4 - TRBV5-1 TGCGCCAGCAGCTTGACAGGTTGGGATGAAAAACTGTTTTTT CASSLTGWDEKLFF
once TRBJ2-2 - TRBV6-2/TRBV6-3 TGTGCCAGCACGGTCACCGGGGAGCTGTTTTTT CASTVTGELFF
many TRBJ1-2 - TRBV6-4 TGTGCCAGCAGTGACCCAGACAGGCGCGGGAGCTACACCTTC CASSDPDRRGSYTF
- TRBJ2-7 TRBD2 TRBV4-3 TGCGCCAGCAGCCAAATGGCGGGGGGGTCCTACGAGCAGTACTTC CASSQMAGGSYEQYF
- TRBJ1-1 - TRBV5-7 TGTGCCAGCAGCTTAAAGGAAGCTTTCTTT CASSLKEAFF
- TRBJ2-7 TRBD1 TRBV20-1 TGCAGTGCTAGGGATCTGAACAGGGGGGAAGTTTACGAGCAGTACTTC CSARDLNRGEVYEQYF
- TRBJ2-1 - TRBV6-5 TGTGCCAGCAGTTACGGCCCCGACTCGTACAATGAGCAGTTCTTC CASSYGPDSYNEQFF
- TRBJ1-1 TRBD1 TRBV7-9 TGTGCCAGCAGCTTCGAGTGGACAGGGGCGGATGAAGCTTTCTTT CASSFEWTGADEAFF
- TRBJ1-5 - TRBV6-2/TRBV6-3 TGTGCCAGCAGCTCCATCGGGACGGCTGCAGGACAGCCCCAGCATTTT CASSSIGTAAGQPQHF
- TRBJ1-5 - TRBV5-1 TGCGCCAGCAGCCCGGAGGGCAGCAATCAGCCCCAGCATTTT CASSPEGSNQPQHF
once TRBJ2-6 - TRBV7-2 TGTGCCAGCAGGGATAAAAGGTCCCTAGGGGCCAACGTCCTGACTTTC CASRDKRSLGANVLTF
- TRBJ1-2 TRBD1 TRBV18 TGTGCCAGCTCACCCCCGACAGGGGTCGGGTATGGCTACACCTTC CASSPPTGVGYGYTF
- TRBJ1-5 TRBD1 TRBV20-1 TGCAGTGCTAGCCCATTACAGGGGATTGCTGTTAATCAGCCCCAGCATTTT CSASPLQGIAVNQPQHF
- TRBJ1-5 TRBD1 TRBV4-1 TGCGCCAGCTCCTCCCCGACAGGGGGTTTTAATCAGCCCCAGCATTTT CASSSPTGGFNQPQHF
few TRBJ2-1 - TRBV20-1 TGCAGCGCACAGAACAACAGGGACCGCGATGAGCAGTTCTTC CSAQNNRDRDEQFF
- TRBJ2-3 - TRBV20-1 TGCAGTGCTAGAGAAACTGGATCTGGAGATACGCAGTATTTT CSARETGSGDTQYF
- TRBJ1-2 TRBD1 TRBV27 TGTGCCAGCAGTCCCGGGACAGGGAGTGTAGACTATGGCTACACCTTC CASSPGTGSVDYGYTF
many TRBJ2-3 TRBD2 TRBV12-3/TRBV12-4 TGTGCCACCAAGGGAGGGCTCACACATACGCAGTATTTT CATKGGLTHTQYF
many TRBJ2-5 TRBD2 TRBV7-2 TGTGCCAGCAGCTCGGGACTAGCGTTAGAGACCCAGTACTTC CASSSGLALETQYF
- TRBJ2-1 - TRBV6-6 TGTGCCAGCAGGCCTGGCGGGCAGGATGAGCAGTTCTTC CASRPGGQDEQFF
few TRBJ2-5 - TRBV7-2 TGTGCCAGCAGCTTAGTGGGGCCCCAGTACTTC CASSLVGPQYF